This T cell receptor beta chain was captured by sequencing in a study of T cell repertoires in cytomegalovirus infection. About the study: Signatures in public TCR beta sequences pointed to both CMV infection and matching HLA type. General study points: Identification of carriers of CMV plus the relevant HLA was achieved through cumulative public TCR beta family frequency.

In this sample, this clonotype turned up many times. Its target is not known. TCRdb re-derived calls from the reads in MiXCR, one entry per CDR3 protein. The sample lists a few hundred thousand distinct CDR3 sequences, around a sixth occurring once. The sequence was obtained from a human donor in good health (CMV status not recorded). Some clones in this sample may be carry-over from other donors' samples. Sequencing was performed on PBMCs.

CDR3 coding DNA: TGTGCCACCAGCAGAGATACGAGGGGGAATGAGCAGTTCTTC. Translation gives CATSRDTRGNEQFF. The chain has TRBV15 and TRBJ2-1, with a weak D call TRBD1 (6 bases). The CDR3 is 14 amino acids. Germline CDR1 reads LNHNV; CDR2 reads YYDKDF (reference sequence). Trimming took 0 bases from V and 7 from J, leaving 10 bases between them.